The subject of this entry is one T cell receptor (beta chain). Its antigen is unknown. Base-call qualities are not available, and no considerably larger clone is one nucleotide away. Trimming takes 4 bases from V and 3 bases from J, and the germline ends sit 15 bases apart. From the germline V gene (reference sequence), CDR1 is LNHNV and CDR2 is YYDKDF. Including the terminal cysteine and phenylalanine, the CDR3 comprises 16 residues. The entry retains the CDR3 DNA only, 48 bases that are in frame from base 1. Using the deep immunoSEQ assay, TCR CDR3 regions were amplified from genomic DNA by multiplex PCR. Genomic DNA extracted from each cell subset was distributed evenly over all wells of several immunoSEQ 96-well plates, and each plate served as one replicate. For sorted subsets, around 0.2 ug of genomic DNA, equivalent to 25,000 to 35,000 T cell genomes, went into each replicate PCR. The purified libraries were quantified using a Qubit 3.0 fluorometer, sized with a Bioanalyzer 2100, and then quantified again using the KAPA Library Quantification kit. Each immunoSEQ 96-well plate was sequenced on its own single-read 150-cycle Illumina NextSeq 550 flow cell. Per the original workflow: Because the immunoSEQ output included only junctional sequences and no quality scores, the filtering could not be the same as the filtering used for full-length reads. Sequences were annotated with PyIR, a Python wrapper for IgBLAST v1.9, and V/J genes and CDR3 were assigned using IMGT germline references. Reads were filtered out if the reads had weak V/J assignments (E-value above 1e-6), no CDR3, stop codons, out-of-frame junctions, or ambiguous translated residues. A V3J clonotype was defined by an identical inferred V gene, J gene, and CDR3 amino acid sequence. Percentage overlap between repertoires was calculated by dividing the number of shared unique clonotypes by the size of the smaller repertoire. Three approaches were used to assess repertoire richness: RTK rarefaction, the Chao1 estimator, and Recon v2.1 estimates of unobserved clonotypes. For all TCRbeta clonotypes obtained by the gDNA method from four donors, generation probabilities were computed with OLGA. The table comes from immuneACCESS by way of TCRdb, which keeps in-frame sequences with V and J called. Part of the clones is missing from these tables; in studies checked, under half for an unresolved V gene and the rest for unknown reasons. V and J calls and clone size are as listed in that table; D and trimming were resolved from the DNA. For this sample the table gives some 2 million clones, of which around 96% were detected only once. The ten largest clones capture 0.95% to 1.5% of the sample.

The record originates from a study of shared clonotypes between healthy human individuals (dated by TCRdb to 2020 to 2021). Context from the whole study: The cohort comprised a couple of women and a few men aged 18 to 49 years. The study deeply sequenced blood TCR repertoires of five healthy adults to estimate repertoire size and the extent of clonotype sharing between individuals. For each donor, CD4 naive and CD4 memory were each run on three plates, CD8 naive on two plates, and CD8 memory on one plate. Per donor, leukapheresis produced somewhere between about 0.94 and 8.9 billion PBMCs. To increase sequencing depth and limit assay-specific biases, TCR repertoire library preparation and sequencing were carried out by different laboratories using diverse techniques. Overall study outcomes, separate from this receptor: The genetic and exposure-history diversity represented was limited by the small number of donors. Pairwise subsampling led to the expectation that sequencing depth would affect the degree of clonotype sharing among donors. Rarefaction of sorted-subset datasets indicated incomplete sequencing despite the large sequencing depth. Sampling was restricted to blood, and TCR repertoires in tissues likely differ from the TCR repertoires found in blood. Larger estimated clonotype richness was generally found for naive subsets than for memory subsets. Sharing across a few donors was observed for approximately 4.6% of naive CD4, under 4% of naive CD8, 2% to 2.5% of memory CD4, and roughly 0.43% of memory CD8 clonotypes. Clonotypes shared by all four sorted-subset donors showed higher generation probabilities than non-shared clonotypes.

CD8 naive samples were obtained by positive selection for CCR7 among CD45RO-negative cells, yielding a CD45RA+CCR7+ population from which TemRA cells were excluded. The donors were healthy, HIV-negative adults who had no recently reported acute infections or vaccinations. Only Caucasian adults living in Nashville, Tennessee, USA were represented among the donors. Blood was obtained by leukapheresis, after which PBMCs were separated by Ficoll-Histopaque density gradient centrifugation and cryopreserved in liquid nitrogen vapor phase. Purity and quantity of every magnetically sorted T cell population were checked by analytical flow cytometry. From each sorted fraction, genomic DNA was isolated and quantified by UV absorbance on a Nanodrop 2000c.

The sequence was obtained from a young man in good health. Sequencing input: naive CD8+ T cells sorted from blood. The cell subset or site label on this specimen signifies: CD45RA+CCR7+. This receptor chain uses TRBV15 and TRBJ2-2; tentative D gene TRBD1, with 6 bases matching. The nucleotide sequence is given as TGTGCCACCAGCACCTACAGGGTGTTGGACACCGGGGAGCTGTTTTTT. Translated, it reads CATSTYRVLDTGELFF.